Sequencing of this T cell receptor beta chain was carried out in a study of T cell responses to AZD1222 COVID-19 vaccine. General study findings and limits: Spike regions recognized by vaccine-associated CD4 TCRs spanned the protein, led by 160-218 and 743-854. Females made up more of the donors, who were largely white British, and clonal diversity may have come out too low.

Regarding this clone: Its matching antigen is unknown.

Here immunoSEQ multiplex PCR was the method, and the copy in TCRdb shows in-frame clones only, minus some. Of 150,000 or so clones in the sample, around 90% were seen once. CDR1 SGDLS and CDR2 YYNGEE come from the germline V gene. The V and J ends lost 2 bases and 1 base respectively, with 15 bases between them. CDR3 length equals 17 residues. The chain employs TRBV9 and TRBJ2-2, with D possibly TRBD1 on 6 matching bases. The receptor comes from an adult who received the MenACWY meningococcal vaccine as a control. Sequences were derived from peripheral blood, sampled 28 days after the second dose of the MenACWY control vaccine. The CDR3 DNA follows: TGTGCCAGCAGCGTTCGTACAGGGTCCGGGAACACCGGGGAGCTGTTTTTT. It translates to CASSVRTGSGNTGELFF.